The 25 T cell receptor beta chains presented below share a single source sample, sequenced in a study of blood T cell repertoires in COVID-19. The data were produced by immunoSEQ multiplex PCR, yet TCRdb's version contains in-frame clones alone and is incomplete. The data contain more than 200,000 clones, just over 90% of them singletons. Sequenced sample: PBMCs or T cells enriched from blood (not recorded which). These receptors were obtained from a woman younger than 35 who had recovered from COVID-19.

This clone was seen only once. This chain links TRBV11-3 with TRBJ1-2; the match to TRBD1 covers 11 bases. The CDR3 runs to 14 residues. The V gene's germline CDR1 is SGHNT and CDR2 YENEEA. V lost 5 bases and J lost 5; bases outside the gene matches: 4. The CDR3 protein is CASSKGQGVYGYTF. CDR3 sequence (DNA): TGTGCCAGCAGCAAGGGACAGGGGGTTTATGGCTACACCTTC. The full variable domain, rest sourced from reference TRBV11-3 and TRBJ1-2, is EAGVVQSPRYKIIEKKQPVAFWCNPISGHNTLYWYLQNLGQGPELLIRYENEEAVDDSQLPKDRFSAERLKGVDSTLKIQPAELGDSAVYLCASSKGQGVYGYTFGSGTRLTVV.

The genes are TRBV2 and TRBJ2-3; D perhaps matches TRBD2 (6 bases). Germline CDR1 and CDR2: SNHLY and FYNNEI. This CDR3 has 12 amino acids. V was shortened by 8 bases and J by 4 bases, with 10 bases between the two germline ends. The CDR3 sequence: CASHPGADTQYF. CDR3 in DNA: TGTGCCAGCCACCCGGGGGCAGATACGCAGTATTTT.

This sequence joins TRBV29-1 and TRBJ2-7, with TRBD2 matching over 7 bases. The CDR3 is 12 amino acids. CDR1 is SQVTM and CDR2 is ANQGSEA in the germline V gene. With V trimmed by 7 bases and J by 3 bases, 6 bases remained unmatched. In nucleotides, the CDR3 is TGCAGCGCACGGGGCGGGGGCTACGAGCAGTACTTC. Protein sequence: CSARGGGYEQYF.

This chain joins TRBV15 and TRBJ2-1, with D maybe TRBD2 (7 bases). Germline-derived CDR1 and CDR2 are LNHNV and YYDKDF (reference sequence). Trimming removed 0 bases from V and 2 bases from J, with 8 bases in between. This CDR3 region has 15 residues. CDR3 in DNA: TGTGCCACCAGCAGAGAGCGGGGGCCCTACAATGAGCAGTTCTTC. Translating gives CATSRERGPYNEQFF.

V and J are TRBV4-2 and TRBJ2-3; D is possibly TRBD2 (6 bases). The V end lost 1 base, the J end lost 1 base, and 9 bases lay between the germline ends. The germline gives CDR1 LGHNA, CDR2 YNFKEQ. CDR3 length equals 15 residues. CDR3 coding DNA: TGTGCCAGCAGCCAAGGGGACTTCGGCACAGATACGCAGTATTTT. As protein: CASSQGDFGTDTQYF.

A remark on this clone: Other DNA sequences in the same sample also yield this CDR3. The chain has TRBV15 and TRBJ1-2; D gene ambiguous. Germline V lookup: CDR1 LNHNV, CDR2 YYDKDF (reference sequence). Trimming took off 0 bases at V and 0 bases at J, with 5 bases between the two ends. This CDR3 spans 14 amino acids. Written as DNA, the CDR3 is TGTGCCACCAGCAGAGATCGAGCTAACTATGGCTACACCTTC. Residues: CATSRDRANYGYTF.

V usage is TRBV10-3 and J usage is TRBJ1-2; D uncertain. V dropped 2 bases and J dropped 8 bases, with 9 bases sitting between them. This CDR3 comprises 12 residues. CDR1 and CDR2 from the germline V gene are ENHRY and SYGVKD. The CDR3 sequence is CAISESKVGYTF. CDR3 nucleotide sequence: TGTGCCATCAGTGAGAGCAAAGTGGGCTACACCTTC.

The CDR3 DNA reads TGTGCCAGCACCCCTGCGGGAGGGCCCTACGAGCAGTACTTC. Translated, it gives CASTPAGGPYEQYF. This chain links TRBV28 with TRBJ2-7, with 9 bases matching TRBD2. V lost 7 bases, J lost 2 bases, and 6 bases stayed unmatched. CDR1 MDHEN and CDR2 SYDVKM come from the germline V gene. The CDR3 is 14 amino acids.

V gene TRBV20-1 combines with J gene TRBJ1-4; D remains ambiguous. This CDR3 region has 11 residues. The germline V and J ends were trimmed by 3 bases and 8 bases, with 7 bases remaining between them. Germline V gene sequence: CDR1 DFQATT, CDR2 SNEGSKA (reference sequence). DNA for the CDR3: TGCAGTGCTAGGGTTGAGGAAAAACTGTTTTTT. This encodes CSARVEEKLFF.

The CDR3 DNA sequence: TGTGCCAGCTGGACTCCTCAAGAGACCCAGTACTTC. It yields the protein CASWTPQETQYF. The chain links TRBV2 to TRBJ2-5; weak D call: TRBD2 (5 bases). This CDR3 is 12 amino acids long. Germline V gives CDR1 SNHLY, CDR2 FYNNEI. The V gene lost 8 bases and the J gene lost 2 bases, with 9 bases spanning the gap.

This clone was seen once. The rearrangement uses TRBV5-1 and TRBJ2-4; 9 bases match TRBD2. The J segment lost 6 bases and the V segment lost 1 base, leaving 5 bases of the junction unmatched. The CDR3 has 15 residues. The germline V gene encodes CDR1 SGHRS and CDR2 YFSETQ. CDR3 amino acids: CASSLMAGGGNIQYF. The CDR3 region has the DNA TGCGCCAGCAGCTTGATGGCGGGAGGGGGAAACATTCAGTACTTC.

The chain combines TRBV4-1 with TRBJ2-7; 11 bases agree with TRBD2. V lost 5 bases and J lost 1; bases outside the gene matches: 7. Germline V gene data show CDR1 as MGHRA and CDR2 as YSYEKL. There are 16 residues in the CDR3. CDR3 coding DNA: TGCGCCAGCAGCTCGCATAGCGGGAGGGAGTCCTACGAGCAGTACTTC. This encodes CASSSHSGRESYEQYF.

The V and J genes are TRBV4-1 and TRBJ2-1; TRBD1 agrees at 7 bases. The CDR3 is made up of 15 amino acids. CDR1 is MGHRA, CDR2 YSYEKL, per germline. V was pared by 1 base and J by 4 bases, with 4 bases of the junction left unmatched. The CDR3 is CASSQARGIYNEQFF. In DNA, the CDR3 is TGCGCCAGCAGCCAAGCCAGGGGGATATACAATGAGCAGTTCTTC.

The J gene is TRBJ1-1, the V gene TRBV19; the D gene is possibly TRBD1 (5 bases). V lost 8 bases to trimming and J lost 3 bases, with 16 bases between them. Germline CDR1 and CDR2: LNHDA and SQIVND (reference sequence). This CDR3 has 14 amino acids. As DNA, the CDR3 is TGTGCCAGTGATAACAGGCTAGATGACACTGAAGCTTTCTTT. This gives the protein CASDNRLDDTEAFF.

The chain uses TRBV18 and TRBJ2-7; the D gene is possibly TRBD2 (6 bases). Trimming removed 3 bases at V and 0 bases at J, with 18 bases between. From germline, CDR1 is KGHSH and CDR2 LQKENI. The CDR3 covers 17 residues. The CDR3 spells CASSPPRGTLSSYEQYF. For the CDR3, the DNA is TGTGCCAGCTCACCCCCCCGGGGGACTCTAAGCTCCTACGAGCAGTACTTC.

This clone was seen a single time. The rearrangement uses TRBV7-6 and TRBJ2-7; D is perhaps TRBD1 (6 bases). Per germline, CDR1 SGHVS and CDR2 FNYEAQ. V lost 1 base to trimming and J lost 0 bases, with 7 bases between them. CDR3 length: 14 amino acids. The DNA for the CDR3 is TGTGCCAGCAGCTTAGGGACAGCCTCCTACGAGCAGTACTTC. Its translation: CASSLGTASYEQYF.

The CDR3 spells CASSRGQGYEKLFF. The DNA for the CDR3 is TGTGCCAGCAGCCGGGGACAGGGATATGAAAAACTGTTTTTT. This chain connects TRBV3-1 (or the pseudogene TRBV3-2) to TRBJ1-4; 9 bases are a match to TRBD1. Germline V CDR1 and CDR2: LGHDT, YNNKEL (reference sequence). CDR3 length equals 14 residues. Trimming at V came to 4 bases and at J to 6 bases, leaving 3 bases not matched to a gene.

The chain is built from TRBV6-5 and TRBJ2-2; 9 nucleotides match TRBD2. The CDR3 spans 15 residues. The germline CDR1 and CDR2 sequences are MNHEY and SVGAGI. V lost 7 bases, J lost 6 bases, and 9 bases stayed unmatched. The DNA for the CDR3 is TGTGCCAGCATGCGGGAGGGGGTTACGGCCGGGGAGCTGTTTTTT. Its translation: CASMREGVTAGELFF.

The chain joins TRBV4-1 to TRBJ1-2; D is perhaps TRBD1 (6 bases). The ends were cut back, 0 bases at V and 4 bases at J, with 15 bases in the middle. The CDR3 extends over 16 amino acids. Germline values: CDR1 MGHRA, CDR2 YSYEKL. The CDR3 bases are TGCGCCAGCAGCCAAGAAAGGGCAGGGGACCCCTATGGCTACACCTTC. Protein: CASSQERAGDPYGYTF.

V and J are TRBV2 and TRBJ1-1; 8 positions agree with TRBD1. CDR3 length equals 16 residues. Germline V gene data show CDR1 as SNHLY and CDR2 as FYNNEI. V was clipped by 5 bases and J by 5 bases; unmatched bases: 13. CDR3 region: CASSHSRGQEKTEAFF. The CDR3 nucleotides are TGTGCCAGCAGTCACTCTAGGGGACAGGAAAAAACTGAAGCTTTCTTT.

This clone was counted a few times. The same CDR3 can be traced to other DNA sequences in this sample. The chain couples TRBV9 to TRBJ2-5, with D hard to call. The CDR3 covers 14 residues. Germline CDR1 SGDLS, CDR2 YYNGEE. V lost 0 bases and J 1 base, leaving 7 bases between the germline ends. CDR3 loop: CASSVGAAQETQYF. CDR3 DNA sequence: TGTGCCAGCAGCGTAGGGGCAGCCCAAGAGACCCAGTACTTC.

V usage is TRBV9 and J usage is TRBJ2-5; perhaps TRBD2 as D (6 bases). The V gene's germline CDR1 is SGDLS and CDR2 YYNGEE. The CDR3 sequence is 14 residues long. V was cut by 7 bases and J by 2 bases, with 15 bases left in between. CDR3 residues: CASSEGDFQETQYF. In DNA, the CDR3 is TGTGCCAGCTCGGAAGGGGACTTTCAAGAGACCCAGTACTTC.

V is TRBV19 and J is TRBJ1-2; D is possibly TRBD1 (6 bases). Germline loops: CDR1 LNHDA, CDR2 SQIVND (reference sequence). V lost 7 bases and J lost 5, with 20 bases in between. This CDR3 is built from 15 residues. The CDR3 reads CASKPFDRLGYGYTF. CDR3 sequence (DNA): TGTGCCAGTAAGCCTTTCGACAGGCTAGGGTATGGCTACACCTTC.

This clone was seen a handful of times. The rearrangement joins TRBV11-2 to TRBJ1-1, with 7 bases identical to TRBD1. Germline-derived CDR1 and CDR2 are SGHAT and FQNNGV. The ends lost 5 bases at V and 1 base at J; junction bases unmatched: 7. This CDR3 comprises 15 residues. This CDR3 reads CASSLTDRQNTEAFF. Here the CDR3 DNA reads TGTGCCAGCAGCCTAACGGACAGGCAGAACACTGAAGCTTTCTTT.

The CDR3 bases are TGTGCCAGCAGTCCGGGACAGAGGTCTGGGGCCAACGTCCTGACTTTC. Its protein is CASSPGQRSGANVLTF. V is TRBV6-4 and J is TRBJ2-6, with TRBD1 identical over 7 bases. Per the germline V gene, CDR1 is MRHNA and CDR2 is SNTAGT. The CDR3 length is 16 residues. Trimming cost V 5 bases and J 1 base; bases outside gene matches: 5.